The present T cell receptor beta chain was sequenced within a study of blood T cell repertoires in COVID-19. Only a few counts were recorded for this clone. Other DNA sequences from this sample encode an identical CDR3 as well. TCRdb keeps only in-frame clones here, not all; method: immunoSEQ multiplex PCR. This sample yields a few hundred thousand clones, of which roughly 90% are seen a single time; about 9.4% belongs to the top ten. Losses at the gene ends were 4 bases for V and 0 bases for J; bases not matched to a gene: 0. The CDR3 sequence is 15 residues long. Germline assignment: CDR1 SGHRS and CDR2 YFSETQ.

The sequence was obtained from a woman in her thirties who had recovered from COVID-19. The sequenced sample was PBMCs or T cells enriched from blood (not recorded which). The J gene is TRBJ1-4, the V gene TRBV5-1; 10 nucleotides line up with TRBD1. The chain's CDR3 is CASSGQGATNEKLFF. Here the CDR3 DNA reads TGCGCCAGCAGCGGACAGGGGGCAACTAATGAAAAACTGTTTTTT.